The 13 T cell receptor beta chains in this list originate from one sample, sequenced in a study of shared T cell receptors in the human thymus. Assay: immunoSEQ multiplex PCR; the TCRdb copy retains only in-frame clones and omits some. This sample has 700,000 to 750,000 clones, with roughly 88% found just once. These data were also reused for a study on human thymus T cells.

The sample comprised thymocytes. The origin of the receptors is a girl under three years old with a congenital heart defect.

The chain uses TRBV6-6 and TRBJ2-5; 9 bases map to TRBD2. CDR3 length: 15 residues. The germline CDR1 and CDR2 sequences are MNHNY and SVGAGI (reference sequence). After removal of 6 bases from V and 5 bases from J, the junction contained 10 bases not matched to a gene. Here the CDR3 DNA reads TGTGCCAGCAGGGTTAGCGGGGGTGACGAGGAGACCCAGTACTTC. Translation: CASRVSGGDEETQYF.

V and J are TRBV15 and TRBJ1-2; D remains ambiguous. From germline, CDR1 is LNHNV and CDR2 YYDKDF (reference sequence). The CDR3 length is 15 residues. Trimming pared 3 bases from V and 5 bases from J, leaving 16 bases between. The CDR3 spells CATSSPPRGSYGYTF. The CDR3 region has the DNA TGTGCCACCAGCAGTCCCCCTAGAGGGAGTTATGGCTACACCTTC.

The rearrangement uses TRBV7-2 and TRBJ2-5; the D gene is possibly TRBD2 (5 bases). Germline V gene data show CDR1 as SGHTA and CDR2 as FQGNSA. This CDR3 contains 16 residues. V was cut by 1 base and J by 5 bases, with 17 bases left in between. The CDR3 nucleotides are TGTGCCAGCAGCTTAGTATCAAAACGGGGTGTGGAGACCCAGTACTTC. Translating it yields CASSLVSKRGVETQYF.

The chain combines TRBV27 with TRBJ2-7, with a possible D match to TRBD1 (6 bases). Germline loops: CDR1 MNHEY, CDR2 SMNVEV (reference sequence). V lost 4 bases and J lost 5, with 9 bases in between. This CDR3 spans 12 amino acids. In DNA form, the CDR3 reads TGTGCCAGCAGTTCTCGACAGGACGAGCAGTACTTC. This sequence encodes CASSSRQDEQYF.

The chain employs TRBV6-5 and TRBJ2-7, with 7 nucleotides matching TRBD2. The CDR3 totals 15 residues. V lost 4 bases to trimming and J lost 0 bases; unmatched junction nucleotides: 6. CDR1 MNHEY and CDR2 SVGAGI come from the germline V gene. The CDR3 nucleotides read TGTGCCAGCAGTTGGGGGGGGTTAAACTCCTACGAGCAGTACTTC. Its protein product is CASSWGGLNSYEQYF.

The chain has TRBV18 and TRBJ1-5; D is ambiguous. Germline V gene lookup returns CDR1 KGHSH and CDR2 LQKENI. The ends were cut back, 5 bases at V and 7 bases at J, with 12 bases in the middle. The CDR3 has 13 residues. DNA of the CDR3: TGTGCCAGCTCAAGGATTGGGGAGCAGCCCCAGCATTTT. This gives the protein CASSRIGEQPQHF.

The CDR3 nucleotides are TGCGCCAGCAGCCGAACGACTAGCGGGGGCCCCAATGAGCAGTTCTTC. Translated, it gives CASSRTTSGGPNEQFF. This rearrangement joins TRBV5-1 to TRBJ2-1; 12 bases agree with TRBD2. The V gene's germline CDR1 is SGHRS and CDR2 YFSETQ. CDR3 length equals 16 residues. J gave up 6 bases and V 4 bases, and 8 bases lay outside the gene matches. Supplemented by reference TRBV5-1 and TRBJ2-1, the full variable domain reads KAGVTQTPRYLIKTRGQQVTLSCSPISGHRSVSWYQQTPGQGLQFLFEYFSETQRNKGNFPGRFSGRQFSNSRSEMNVSTLELGDSALYLCASSRTTSGGPNEQFFGPGTRLTVL.

The table lists this clone with a few counts. This chain uses TRBV2 with TRBJ1-5, with TRBD1 matching over 7 bases. CDR1 is SNHLY and CDR2 is FYNNEI in the germline V gene. The length of the CDR3 is 16 residues. The ends lost 6 bases at V and 1 base at J; junction bases unmatched: 9. DNA for the CDR3: TGTGCCAGCAGCGGTGACAGGGCTGGCAGCAATCAGCCCCAGCATTTT. This gives the protein CASSGDRAGSNQPQHF.

The rearrangement joins TRBV5-1 to TRBJ2-7; TRBD2 aligns across 8 bases. V trimming: 4 bases; J trimming: 2 bases; junction bases outside the gene matches: 5. The CDR3 is 14 amino acids. CDR1 and CDR2 (germline): SGHRS, YFSETQ. CDR3 protein: CASSRSGVTYEQYF. CDR3 nucleotide sequence: TGCGCCAGCAGCCGTAGCGGGGTGACCTACGAGCAGTACTTC.

V usage is TRBV5-1 and J usage is TRBJ1-4, with 10 bases lining up with TRBD1. The CDR3 sequence is 19 residues long. Trimming took 0 bases from V and 2 from J; bases not matched to a gene: 10. Germline V gene lookup returns CDR1 SGHRS and CDR2 YFSETQ. The CDR3 region has the DNA TGCGCCAGCAGCTTGGACGACAGGGGGCGGGGGGGGACTAATGAAAAACTGTTTTTT. It encodes CASSLDDRGRGGTNEKLFF.

The CDR3 DNA sequence: TGTGCCAGCAGCCCAACACGCCGGACAGGGGGCGCAGGGGGCTACACCTTC. Amino acid sequence: CASSPTRRTGGAGGYTF. The chain joins TRBV27 to TRBJ1-2; 11 nucleotides line up with TRBD1. The CDR3 has 17 amino acids. The germline V gene has CDR1 MNHEY and CDR2 SMNVEV (reference sequence). Germline trimming cut 6 bases from V and 8 bases from J; bases unmatched to any gene: 17.

In nucleotides, the CDR3 is TGTGCCAGCAGCGGCCCGGACTGGGGGGGAAACTATGGCTACACCTTC. It translates to CASSGPDWGGNYGYTF. The rearrangement uses TRBV9 and TRBJ1-2, with D maybe TRBD1 (5 bases). The CDR3 runs 16 residues. Trimming cost V 3 bases and J 2 bases, with 17 bases left between them. Germline V gene data show CDR1 as SGDLS and CDR2 as YYNGEE.

The V and J genes are TRBV27 and TRBJ2-2; the match to TRBD2 covers 8 bases. The CDR3 is made up of 14 amino acids. Trimming removed 3 bases from V and 5 bases from J; junction bases left unmatched: 2. Germline loops: CDR1 MNHEY, CDR2 SMNVEV (reference sequence). For the CDR3, the DNA is TGTGCCAGCAGTTTCGCGGGGGGTACCGGGGAGCTGTTTTTT. Residues: CASSFAGGTGELFF.